One and the same sample provided the 25 T cell receptor beta chains below, sequenced in a study of CD8 T cells in ankylosing spondylitis. Study-wide results and limits: Seemingly distinctive of ankylosing spondylitis blood was a TCR beta motif formed by eight highly homologous variants.

MiXCR, run by TCRdb on the 5' RACE reads, gives a single entry per CDR3 protein. This sample has about 220,000 distinct CDR3 sequences, with 6% to 8% found just once. Their cognate antigens are unknown. What was sequenced was blood, either unsorted or a sorted T cell fraction (not recorded which). The receptors originated from a male donor with ankylosing spondylitis.

This clonotype appeared many times. The chain joins TRBV7-9 to TRBJ2-3, with D possibly matching TRBD2 (7 bases). From germline, CDR1 is SEHNR and CDR2 FQNEAQ (reference sequence). This CDR3 has 16 residues. Trimming left V 4 bases short and J 6 bases short, with 20 bases between. The CDR3 DNA reads as TGTGCCAGCAGCTCCGGGGTTCGGGGGGCGTCGGATACGCAGTATTTT. It specifies CASSSGVRGASDTQYF. The full variable domain, its missing parts supplied by reference TRBV7-9 and TRBJ2-3, is DTGVSQNPRHKITKRGQNVTFRCDPISEHNRLYWYRQTLGQGPEFLTYFQNEAQLEKSRLLSDRFSAERPKGSFSTLEIQRTEQGDSAMYLCASSSGVRGASDTQYFGPGTRLTVL.

This clonotype was recorded many times. The chain recombines TRBV4-3 with TRBJ1-1, with D possibly TRBD1 on 6 matching bases. Germline CDR1 is LGHNA and CDR2 is YSLEER. The CDR3 totals 15 residues. V was cut by 2 bases and J by 4 bases, with 14 bases left in between. The CDR3 sequence is CASSQLTGSGTEAFF. Written as DNA, the CDR3 is TGCGCCAGCAGCCAACTAACAGGGAGTGGCACTGAAGCTTTCTTT.

This clonotype was picked up many times. At one end, the junction sequence differs from germline, possibly due to a read error. V and J are TRBV7-7 and TRBJ2-5; TRBD2 agrees at 10 bases. The V gene's germline CDR1 is SSHAT and CDR2 FNYEAQ (reference sequence). The CDR3 has 14 residues. The CDR3 loop is CASSLLGTSEAQYF. CDR3 nucleotides: TGTGCTAGCAGCCTTCTAGGGACTAGCGAGGCCCAGTACTTC.

This clonotype has only a few counts. The chain joins TRBV3-1 to TRBJ2-7, with 9 positions matching TRBD1. The V segment lost 1 base and the J segment 0 bases; nucleotides outside the gene matches: 1. Germline values: CDR1 LGHDT, CDR2 YNNKEL (reference sequence). The CDR3 loop spans 15 amino acids. The DNA of the CDR3 is TGTGCCAGCAGCCAAGGGACAGGGGTCTCCTACGAGCAGTACTTC. It codes for CASSQGTGVSYEQYF.

The table lists this clonotype with a few counts. The gene calls are TRBV27 and TRBJ2-3; 7 positions agree with TRBD2. The germline gives CDR1 MNHEY, CDR2 SMNVEV (reference sequence). The CDR3 is made up of 12 amino acids. With 2 bases clipped from V and 8 bases from J, the junction kept 1 base outside the gene matches. The DNA of the CDR3 is TGTGCCAGCAGTTTAACGGGGGGTACGCAGTATTTT. This codes for CASSLTGGTQYF.

This clonotype was seen only a few times. This chain joins TRBV6-5 and TRBJ2-3; TRBD2 matches 7 bases. Per germline, CDR1 MNHEY and CDR2 SVGAGI. Trimming at V came to 4 bases and at J to 2 bases, leaving 6 bases not matched to a gene. This CDR3 has 15 residues. The CDR3 DNA follows: TGTGCCAGCAGTTGGAGGGGACTACACACAGATACGCAGTATTTT. Translation gives CASSWRGLHTDTQYF.

This clonotype was seen a few times. The gene calls are TRBV7-9 and TRBJ2-3; TRBD2 agrees at 11 bases. CDR3 size: 17 residues. After removal of 5 bases from V and 0 bases from J, the junction contained 7 bases not matched to a gene. Germline V gives CDR1 SEHNR, CDR2 FQNEAQ (reference sequence). The CDR3 sequence is CASSPGTSGSSTDTQYF. The CDR3 nucleotides read TGTGCCAGCAGCCCAGGGACTAGCGGCTCTAGCACAGATACGCAGTATTTT.

This clonotype showed up many times. V usage is TRBV3-1 and J usage is TRBJ2-1; 10 bases are shared with TRBD2. V lost 1 base to trimming and J lost 3 bases; unmatched junction nucleotides: 3. Germline CDR1 reads LGHDT; CDR2 reads YNNKEL (reference sequence). The CDR3 runs to 16 residues. CDR3 sequence (DNA): TGTGCCAGCAGCCAAGGAGCGGGAGGGCTCTACAATGAGCAGTTCTTC. This encodes CASSQGAGGLYNEQFF.

This clonotype was seen many times. The chain is built from TRBV7-9 and TRBJ2-1, with 8 bases fitting TRBD2. CDR1 and CDR2 from the germline V gene are SEHNR and FQNEAQ (reference sequence). The CDR3 has 16 amino acids. With 1 base clipped from V and 6 bases from J, the junction kept 8 bases outside the gene matches. The CDR3 sequence: CASSLELAASGNEQFF. The CDR3 nucleotides are TGTGCCAGCAGCTTAGAACTAGCGGCGTCAGGCAATGAGCAGTTCTTC.

This clonotype was seen many times. The CDR3 sequence: CASSAPGFPYEQYF. CDR3 sequence (DNA): TGTGCCAGCAGCGCCCCGGGATTCCCCTACGAGCAGTACTTC. The chain is built from TRBV9 and TRBJ2-7; a possible D gene is TRBD2 (5 bases). The CDR3 loop spans 14 amino acids. V was clipped by 3 bases and J by 2 bases, with 12 bases between them. Germline loops: CDR1 SGDLS, CDR2 YYNGEE.

This clonotype was observed at least ten times. The chain joins TRBV4-3 to TRBJ1-6, with D hard to call. The CDR3 is made up of 15 amino acids. Germline V gene lookup returns CDR1 LGHNA and CDR2 YSLEER. Trimming left V 2 bases short and J 6 bases short, with 11 bases between. CDR3 amino acids: CASSQLTLPNSPLHF. CDR3 nucleotides: TGCGCCAGCAGCCAACTGACACTGCCTAATTCACCCCTCCACTTT.

This clonotype was detected ten times or more. V usage is TRBV7-2 and J usage is TRBJ1-2; D ambiguous. Germline-derived CDR1 and CDR2 are SGHTA and FQGNSA. The V end lost 2 bases, the J end lost 5 bases, and 18 bases lay between the germline ends. The CDR3 has 16 residues. CDR3 loop: CASSLRPAERMYGYTF. CDR3 DNA: TGTGCCAGCAGCTTAAGGCCCGCCGAAAGGATGTATGGCTACACCTTC.

This clonotype came up many times. This chain links TRBV27 with TRBJ2-7; 10 nucleotides line up with TRBD2. V shed 8 bases, J shed 4 bases, and the junction held 11 bases outside the gene matches. This CDR3 is 15 amino acids long. Germline V gene sequence: CDR1 MNHEY, CDR2 SMNVEV (reference sequence). CDR3 coding DNA: TGTGCCAGCTTCACGGGGACTAGCGCCCCGTACGAGCAGTACTTC. It yields the protein CASFTGTSAPYEQYF.

Many counts were recorded for this clonotype. The DNA for the CDR3 is TGTGCCAGCAGCTCCTCGACCTTCGAAAAACTGTTTTTT. Protein: CASSSSTFEKLFF. V and J are TRBV7-9 and TRBJ1-4; D is uncertain. Per the germline V gene, CDR1 is SEHNR and CDR2 is FQNEAQ (reference sequence). Trimming removed 4 bases from V and 8 bases from J, with 11 bases in between. This CDR3 has 13 residues. Variable domain in full (rest from reference TRBV7-9 and TRBJ1-4): DTGVSQNPRHKITKRGQNVTFRCDPISEHNRLYWYRQTLGQGPEFLTYFQNEAQLEKSRLLSDRFSAERPKGSFSTLEIQRTEQGDSAMYLCASSSSTFEKLFFGSGTQLSVL.

This clonotype was counted ten times or more. The chain is built from TRBV10-3 and TRBJ2-3; 11 nucleotides line up with TRBD2. CDR3 length: 16 residues. Germline V gene sequence: CDR1 ENHRY, CDR2 SYGVKD. The junction had 5 bases not matched to a gene; V was cut back by 6 bases and J by 0 bases. CDR3 amino acids: CAIRQRTSGSTDTQYF. In nucleotides, the CDR3 is TGTGCCATCAGGCAGAGGACTAGCGGGAGCACAGATACGCAGTATTTT.

This clonotype was seen only a few times. The rearrangement joins TRBV5-1 to TRBJ2-1; D unclear. V lost 4 bases and J lost 4, with 12 bases in between. From germline, CDR1 is SGHRS and CDR2 YFSETQ. The CDR3 is made up of 14 amino acids. This chain's CDR3 is CASSPFKEYNEQFF. The CDR3, as DNA: TGCGCCAGCAGCCCTTTCAAGGAGTACAATGAGCAGTTCTTC.

This clonotype was observed at least ten times. The rearrangement uses TRBV20-1 and TRBJ2-7; D not resolved. Germline CDR1 DFQATT, CDR2 SNEGSKA (reference sequence). There are 11 residues in the CDR3. V lost 5 bases, J lost 3 bases, and 8 bases lay in between. CDR3 DNA: TGCAGTGCTGTACTGGGCTACGAGCAGTACTTC. Its protein product is CSAVLGYEQYF.

This clonotype was seen at least ten times. V and J are TRBV3-1 and TRBJ2-7, with 7 nucleotides matching TRBD1. With V trimmed by 4 bases and J by 9 bases, 6 bases remained unmatched. The CDR3 is made up of 12 amino acids. Germline V gene sequence: CDR1 LGHDT, CDR2 YNNKEL (reference sequence). The CDR3 reads CASSPTGKVQYF. The DNA of the CDR3 is TGTGCCAGCAGCCCGACAGGGAAGGTGCAGTACTTC.

This clonotype has ten or more counts. This sequence joins TRBV6-2 or TRBV6-3 and TRBJ2-7; 8 bases are a match to TRBD1. Looked up from germline, CDR1 is MNHEY and CDR2 is SVGEGT. The CDR3 consists of 14 residues. V gave up 5 bases and J gave up 2 bases; unmatched junction bases: 5. The CDR3 loop is CASSGTGQTYEQYF. CDR3 bases: TGTGCCAGCAGTGGGACAGGTCAAACCTACGAGCAGTACTTC.

V gene TRBV19 combines with J gene TRBJ2-2; D is undetermined. CDR1 is LNHDA and CDR2 is SQIVND in the germline V gene (reference sequence). Trimming removed 3 bases from V and 0 bases from J, with 11 bases in between. The CDR3 is made up of 16 amino acids. The CDR3 coding sequence is TGTGCCAGTAGTATCCTCAGGCATCCGAACACCGGGGAGCTGTTTTTT. Its translation is CASSILRHPNTGELFF. Looking up the rest from reference TRBV19 and TRBJ2-2 gives the full variable domain: DGGITQSPKYLFRKEGQNVTLSCEQNLNHDAMYWYRQDPGQGLRLIYYSQIVNDFQKGDIAEGYSVSREKKESFPLTVTSAQKNPTAFYLCASSILRHPNTGELFFGEGSRLTVL.

Ten or more counts support this clonotype. The chain links TRBV27 to TRBJ2-1, with 7 nucleotides matching TRBD2. Per the germline V gene, CDR1 is MNHEY and CDR2 is SMNVEV (reference sequence). V trimming: 10 bases; J trimming: 2 bases; junction bases outside the gene matches: 8. This CDR3 comprises 14 residues. In nucleotides, the CDR3 is TGTGCCACTTTTCGGGGGGATGCCTACAATGAGCAGTTCTTC. Translation: CATFRGDAYNEQFF.

The genes are TRBV7-2 and TRBJ1-2; the D gene is possibly TRBD1 (5 bases). V was clipped by 6 bases and J by 9 bases, with 17 bases between them. There are 13 residues in the CDR3. Germline CDR1 reads SGHTA; CDR2 reads FQGNSA. The CDR3 region is CASRRDGFSSYTF. The CDR3 DNA follows: TGTGCCAGCAGAAGGGACGGATTCAGTAGCTACACCTTC.

The gene calls are TRBV12-3 or TRBV12-4 and TRBJ1-2; D ambiguous. V was clipped by 3 bases and J by 8 bases, with 10 bases between them. This CDR3 has 12 amino acids. CDR3 sequence: CASSFGPEGYTF. The CDR3, as DNA: TGTGCCAGCAGTTTCGGGCCGGAAGGCTACACCTTC.

Only a few counts were recorded for this clonotype. A read error may produce the germline difference seen at one junction end. The V and J genes are TRBV7-7 and TRBJ2-5, with D perhaps assigned TRBD1 or TRBD2 (7 bases each). This CDR3 is 15 amino acids long. The germline V gene encodes CDR1 SSHAT and CDR2 FNYEAQ (reference sequence). This CDR3 reads CASSLSRGGRETQYF. Here the CDR3 DNA reads TGTGCTAGCAGCTTAAGCAGGGGGGGACGAGAGACCCAGTACTTC.

The chain has TRBV6-5 and TRBJ2-7; D may match TRBD1 or TRBD2 (7 bases each). The ends were cut back, 3 bases at V and 5 bases at J, with 17 bases in the middle. Germline CDR1 MNHEY, CDR2 SVGAGI. The CDR3 has 15 residues. The CDR3 is CASSYYRGGADEQYF. For the CDR3, the DNA is TGTGCCAGCAGTTATTACAGGGGAGGGGCGGACGAGCAGTACTTC.